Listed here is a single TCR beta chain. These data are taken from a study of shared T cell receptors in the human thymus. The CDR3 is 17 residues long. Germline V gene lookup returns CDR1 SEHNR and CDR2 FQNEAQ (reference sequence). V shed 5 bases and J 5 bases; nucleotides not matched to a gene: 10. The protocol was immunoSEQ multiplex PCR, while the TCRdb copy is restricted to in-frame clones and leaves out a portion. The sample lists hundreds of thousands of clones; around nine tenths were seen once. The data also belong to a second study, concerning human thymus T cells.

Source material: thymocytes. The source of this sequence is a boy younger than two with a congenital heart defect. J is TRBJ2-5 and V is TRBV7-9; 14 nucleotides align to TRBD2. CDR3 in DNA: TGTGCCAGCAGCCCGACTAGCGGGAGGGCCAAAGGGGAGACCCAGTACTTC. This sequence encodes CASSPTSGRAKGETQYF.